This TCR beta chain comes out of a study of blood T cell repertoires in COVID-19. For the study at large: Spain, Italy and the United States supplied samples that represented acute and convalescent COVID-19.

Here immunoSEQ multiplex PCR was the method, and the copy in TCRdb shows in-frame clones only, minus some. The sample records some 180,000 clones, more than 80% being singletons. V gave up 3 bases and J gave up 0 bases; unmatched junction bases: 3. The CDR3 totals 14 residues. Per germline, CDR1 SGHRS and CDR2 YFSETQ. The rearrangement joins TRBV5-1 to TRBJ2-7; 7 bases line up with TRBD1. The sequencing sample was made of peripheral blood. This TCR was sampled from a man in his fifties or sixties with acute or convalescent COVID-19. CDR3 coding DNA: TGCGCCAGCAGCTCCCCAGGGGGCTCCTACGAGCAGTACTTC. This translates into CASSSPGGSYEQYF.